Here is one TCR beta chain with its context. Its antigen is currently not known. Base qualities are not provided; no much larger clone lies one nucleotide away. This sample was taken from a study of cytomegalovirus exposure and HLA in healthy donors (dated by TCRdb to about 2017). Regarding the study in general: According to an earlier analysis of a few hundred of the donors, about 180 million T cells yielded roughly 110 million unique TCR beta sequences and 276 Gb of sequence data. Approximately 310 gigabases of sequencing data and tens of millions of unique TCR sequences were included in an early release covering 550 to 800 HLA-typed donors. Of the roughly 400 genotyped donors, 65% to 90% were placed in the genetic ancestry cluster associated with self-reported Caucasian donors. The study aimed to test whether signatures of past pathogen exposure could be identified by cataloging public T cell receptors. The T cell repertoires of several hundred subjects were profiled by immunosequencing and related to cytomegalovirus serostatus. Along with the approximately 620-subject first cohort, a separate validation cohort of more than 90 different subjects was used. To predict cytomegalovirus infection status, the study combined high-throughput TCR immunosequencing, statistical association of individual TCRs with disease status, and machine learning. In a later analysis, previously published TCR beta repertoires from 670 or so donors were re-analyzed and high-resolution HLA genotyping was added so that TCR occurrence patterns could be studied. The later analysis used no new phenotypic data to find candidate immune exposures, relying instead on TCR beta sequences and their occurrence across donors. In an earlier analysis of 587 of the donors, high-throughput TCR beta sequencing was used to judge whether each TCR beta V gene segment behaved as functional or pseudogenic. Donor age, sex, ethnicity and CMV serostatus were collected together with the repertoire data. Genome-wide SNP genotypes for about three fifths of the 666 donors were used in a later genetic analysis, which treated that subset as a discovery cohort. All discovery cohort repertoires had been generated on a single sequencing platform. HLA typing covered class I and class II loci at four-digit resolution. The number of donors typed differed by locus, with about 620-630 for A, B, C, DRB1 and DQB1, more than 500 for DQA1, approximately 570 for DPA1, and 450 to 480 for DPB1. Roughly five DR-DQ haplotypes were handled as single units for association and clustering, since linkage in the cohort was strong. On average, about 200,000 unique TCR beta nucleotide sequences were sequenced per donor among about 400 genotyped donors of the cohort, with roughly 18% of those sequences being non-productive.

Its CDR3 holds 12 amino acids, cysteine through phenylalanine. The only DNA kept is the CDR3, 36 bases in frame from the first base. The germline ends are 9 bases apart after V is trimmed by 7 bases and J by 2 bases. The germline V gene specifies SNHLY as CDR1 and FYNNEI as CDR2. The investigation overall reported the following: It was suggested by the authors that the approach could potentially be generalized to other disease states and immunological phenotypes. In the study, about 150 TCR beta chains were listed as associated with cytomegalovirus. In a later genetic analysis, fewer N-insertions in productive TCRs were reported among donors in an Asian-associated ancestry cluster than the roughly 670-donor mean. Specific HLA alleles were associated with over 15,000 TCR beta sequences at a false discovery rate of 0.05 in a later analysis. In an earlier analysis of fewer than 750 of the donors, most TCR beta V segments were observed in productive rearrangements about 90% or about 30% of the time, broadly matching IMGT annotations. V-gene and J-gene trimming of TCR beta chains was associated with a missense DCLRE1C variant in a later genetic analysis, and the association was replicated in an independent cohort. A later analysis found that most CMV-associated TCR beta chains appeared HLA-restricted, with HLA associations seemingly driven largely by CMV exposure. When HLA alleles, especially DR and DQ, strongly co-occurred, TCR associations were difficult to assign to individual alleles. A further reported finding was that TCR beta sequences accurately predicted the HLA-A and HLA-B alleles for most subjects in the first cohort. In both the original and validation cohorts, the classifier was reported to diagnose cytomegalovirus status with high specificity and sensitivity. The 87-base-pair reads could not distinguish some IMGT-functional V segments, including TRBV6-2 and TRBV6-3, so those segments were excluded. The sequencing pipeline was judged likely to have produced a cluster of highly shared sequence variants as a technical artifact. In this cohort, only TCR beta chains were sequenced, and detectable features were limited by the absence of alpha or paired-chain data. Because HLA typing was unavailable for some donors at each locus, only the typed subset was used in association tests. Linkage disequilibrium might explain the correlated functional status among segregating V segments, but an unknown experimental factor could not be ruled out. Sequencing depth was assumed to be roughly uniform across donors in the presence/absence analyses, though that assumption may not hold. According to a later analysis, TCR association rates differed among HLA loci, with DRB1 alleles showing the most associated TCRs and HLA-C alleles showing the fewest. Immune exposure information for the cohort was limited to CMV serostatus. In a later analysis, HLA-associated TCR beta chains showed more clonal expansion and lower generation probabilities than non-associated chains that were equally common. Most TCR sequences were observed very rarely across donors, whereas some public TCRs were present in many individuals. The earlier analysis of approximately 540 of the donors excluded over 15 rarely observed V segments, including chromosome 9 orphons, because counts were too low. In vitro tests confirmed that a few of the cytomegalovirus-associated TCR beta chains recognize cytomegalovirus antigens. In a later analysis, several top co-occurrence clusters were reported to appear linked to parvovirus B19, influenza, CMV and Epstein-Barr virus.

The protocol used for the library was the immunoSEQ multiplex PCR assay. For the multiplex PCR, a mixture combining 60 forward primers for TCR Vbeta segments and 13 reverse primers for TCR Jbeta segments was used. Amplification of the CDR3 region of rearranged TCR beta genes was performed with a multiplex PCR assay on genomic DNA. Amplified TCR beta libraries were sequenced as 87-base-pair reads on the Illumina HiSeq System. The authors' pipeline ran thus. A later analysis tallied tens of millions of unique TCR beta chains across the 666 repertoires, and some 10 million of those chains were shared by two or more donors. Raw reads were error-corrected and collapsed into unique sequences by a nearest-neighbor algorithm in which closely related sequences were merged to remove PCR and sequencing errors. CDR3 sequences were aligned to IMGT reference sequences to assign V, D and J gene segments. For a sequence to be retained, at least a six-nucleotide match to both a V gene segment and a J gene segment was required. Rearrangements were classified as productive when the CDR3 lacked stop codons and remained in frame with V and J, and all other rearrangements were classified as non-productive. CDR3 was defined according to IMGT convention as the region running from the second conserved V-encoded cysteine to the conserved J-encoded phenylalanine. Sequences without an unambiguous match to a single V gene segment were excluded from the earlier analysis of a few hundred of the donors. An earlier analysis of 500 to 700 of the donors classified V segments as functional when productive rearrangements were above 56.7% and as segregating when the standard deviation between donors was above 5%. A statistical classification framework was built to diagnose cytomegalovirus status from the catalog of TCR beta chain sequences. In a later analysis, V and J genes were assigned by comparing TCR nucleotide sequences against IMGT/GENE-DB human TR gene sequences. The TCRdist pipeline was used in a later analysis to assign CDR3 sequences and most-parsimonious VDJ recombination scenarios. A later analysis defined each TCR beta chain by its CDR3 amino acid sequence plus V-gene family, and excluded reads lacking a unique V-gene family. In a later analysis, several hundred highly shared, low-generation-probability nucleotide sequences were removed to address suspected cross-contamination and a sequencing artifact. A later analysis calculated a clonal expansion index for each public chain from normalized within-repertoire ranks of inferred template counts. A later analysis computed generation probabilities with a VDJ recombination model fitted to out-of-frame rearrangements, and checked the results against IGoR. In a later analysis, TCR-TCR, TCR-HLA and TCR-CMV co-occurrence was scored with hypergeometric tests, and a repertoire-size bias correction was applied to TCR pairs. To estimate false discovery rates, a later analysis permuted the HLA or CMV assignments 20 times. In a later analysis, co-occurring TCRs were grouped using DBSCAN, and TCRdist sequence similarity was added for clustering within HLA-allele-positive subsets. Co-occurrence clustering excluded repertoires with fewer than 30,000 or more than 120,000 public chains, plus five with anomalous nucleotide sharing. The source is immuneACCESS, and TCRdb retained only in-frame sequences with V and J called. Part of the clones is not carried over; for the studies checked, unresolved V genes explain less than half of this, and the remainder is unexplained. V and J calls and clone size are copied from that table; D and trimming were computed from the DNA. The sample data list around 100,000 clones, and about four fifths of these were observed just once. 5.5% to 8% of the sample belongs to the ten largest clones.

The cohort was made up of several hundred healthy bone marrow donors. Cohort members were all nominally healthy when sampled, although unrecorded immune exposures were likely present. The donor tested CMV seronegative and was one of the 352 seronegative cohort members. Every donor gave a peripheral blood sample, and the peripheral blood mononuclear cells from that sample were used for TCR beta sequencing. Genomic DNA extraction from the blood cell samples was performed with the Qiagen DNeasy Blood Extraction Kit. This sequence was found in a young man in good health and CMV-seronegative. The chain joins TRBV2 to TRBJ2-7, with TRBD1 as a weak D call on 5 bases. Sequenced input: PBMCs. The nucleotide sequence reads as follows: TGTGCCAGCACCAGACAGCCCTACGAGCAGTACTTC. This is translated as CASTRQPYEQYF.